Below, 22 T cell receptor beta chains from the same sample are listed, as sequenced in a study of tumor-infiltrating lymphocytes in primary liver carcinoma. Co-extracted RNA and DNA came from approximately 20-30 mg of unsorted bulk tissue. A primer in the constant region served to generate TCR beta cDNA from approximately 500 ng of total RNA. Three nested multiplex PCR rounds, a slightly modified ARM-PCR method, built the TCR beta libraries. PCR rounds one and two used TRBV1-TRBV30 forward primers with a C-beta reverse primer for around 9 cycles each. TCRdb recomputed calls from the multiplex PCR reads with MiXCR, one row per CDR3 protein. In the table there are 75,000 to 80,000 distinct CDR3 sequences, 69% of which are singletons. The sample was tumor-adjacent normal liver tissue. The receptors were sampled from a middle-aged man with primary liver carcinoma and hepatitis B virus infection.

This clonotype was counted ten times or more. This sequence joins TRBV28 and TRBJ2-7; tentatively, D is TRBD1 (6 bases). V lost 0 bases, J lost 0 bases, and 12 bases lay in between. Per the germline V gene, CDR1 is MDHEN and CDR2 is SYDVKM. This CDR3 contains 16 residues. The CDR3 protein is CASSLWGTPDSYEQYF. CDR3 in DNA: TGTGCCAGCAGTTTATGGGGGACACCAGACTCCTACGAGCAGTACTTC. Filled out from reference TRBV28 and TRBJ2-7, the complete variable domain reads DVKVTQSSRYLVKRTGEKVFLECVQDMDHENMFWYRQDPGLGLRLIYFSYDVKMKEKGDIPEGYSVSREKKERFSLILESASTNQTSMYLCASSLWGTPDSYEQYFGPGTRLTVT.

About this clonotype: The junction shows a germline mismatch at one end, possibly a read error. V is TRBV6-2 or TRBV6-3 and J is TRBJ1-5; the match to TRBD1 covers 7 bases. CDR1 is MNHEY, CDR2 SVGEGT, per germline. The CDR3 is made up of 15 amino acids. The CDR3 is CASSYRGGGNQAQNF. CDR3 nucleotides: TGTGCTAGCAGTTACAGGGGTGGGGGCAATCAGGCCCAGAATTTT.

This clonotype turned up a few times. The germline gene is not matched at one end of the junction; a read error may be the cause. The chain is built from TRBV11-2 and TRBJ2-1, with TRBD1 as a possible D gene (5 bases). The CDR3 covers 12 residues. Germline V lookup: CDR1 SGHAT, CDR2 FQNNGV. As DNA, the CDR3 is TGTGCCAGCAACTTAGGGGTATATGAGCAGTTCTTC. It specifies CASNLGVYEQFF.

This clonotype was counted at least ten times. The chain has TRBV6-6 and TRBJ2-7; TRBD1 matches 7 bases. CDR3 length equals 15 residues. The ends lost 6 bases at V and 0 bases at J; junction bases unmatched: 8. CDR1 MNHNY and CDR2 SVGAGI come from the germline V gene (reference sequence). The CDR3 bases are TGTGCCAGCAGCCAACCGGGACAGTCCTCCTACGAGCAGTACTTC. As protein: CASSQPGQSSYEQYF.

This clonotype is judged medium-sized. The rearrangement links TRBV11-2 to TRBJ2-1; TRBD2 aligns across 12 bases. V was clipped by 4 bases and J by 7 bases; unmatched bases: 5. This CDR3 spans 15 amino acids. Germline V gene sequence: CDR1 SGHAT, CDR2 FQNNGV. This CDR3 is CASSSGLAGSNEQFF. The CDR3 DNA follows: TGTGCCAGCAGCTCGGGACTAGCGGGTTCGAATGAGCAGTTCTTC.

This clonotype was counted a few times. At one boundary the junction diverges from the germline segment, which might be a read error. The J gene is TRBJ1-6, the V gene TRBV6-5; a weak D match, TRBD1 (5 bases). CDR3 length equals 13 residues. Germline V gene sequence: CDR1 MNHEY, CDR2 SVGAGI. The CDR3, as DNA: TGTACCAGCAGTGGGATAGGGGATTCGCCCCTCCACTTT. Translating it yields CTSSGIGDSPLHF.

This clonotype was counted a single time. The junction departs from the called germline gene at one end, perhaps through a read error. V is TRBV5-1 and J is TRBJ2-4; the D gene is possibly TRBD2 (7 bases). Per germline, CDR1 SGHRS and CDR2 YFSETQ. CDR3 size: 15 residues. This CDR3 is CASSFGGLAENIQYF. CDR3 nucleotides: TGCGCTAGCAGCTTCGGGGGGCTAGCCGAAAACATTCAGTACTTC.

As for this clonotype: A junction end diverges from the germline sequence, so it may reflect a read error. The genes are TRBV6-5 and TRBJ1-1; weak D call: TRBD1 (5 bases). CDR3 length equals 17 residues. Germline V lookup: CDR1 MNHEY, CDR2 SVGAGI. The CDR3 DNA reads TGTGCCAGCAGCTACGAGGGGCCTTTGGCTAACAGCACTGAAGCTCTCTTT. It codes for CASSYEGPLANSTEALF.

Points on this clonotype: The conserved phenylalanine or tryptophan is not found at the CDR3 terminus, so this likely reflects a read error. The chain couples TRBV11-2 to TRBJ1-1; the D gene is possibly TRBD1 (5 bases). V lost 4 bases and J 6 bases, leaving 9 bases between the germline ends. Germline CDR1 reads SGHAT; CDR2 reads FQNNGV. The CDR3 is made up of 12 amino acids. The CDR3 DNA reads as TGTGCCAGCAGCTCTAAACAGGCTGAAGCTTTCCTT. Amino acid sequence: CASSSKQAEAFL.

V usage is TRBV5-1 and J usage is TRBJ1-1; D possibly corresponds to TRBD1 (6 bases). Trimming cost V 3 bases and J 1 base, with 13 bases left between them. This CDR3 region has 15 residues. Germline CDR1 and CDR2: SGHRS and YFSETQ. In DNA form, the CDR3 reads TGCGCCAGCAGCTCCAGGGGACGTCAGAACACTGAAGCTTTCTTT. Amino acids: CASSSRGRQNTEAFF.

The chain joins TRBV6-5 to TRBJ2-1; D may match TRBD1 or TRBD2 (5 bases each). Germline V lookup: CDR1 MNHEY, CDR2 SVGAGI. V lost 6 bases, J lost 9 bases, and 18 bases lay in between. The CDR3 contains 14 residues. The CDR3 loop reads CASSHSAQRGEQFF. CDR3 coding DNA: TGTGCCAGCAGCCACTCGGCGCAGAGGGGTGAGCAGTTCTTC.

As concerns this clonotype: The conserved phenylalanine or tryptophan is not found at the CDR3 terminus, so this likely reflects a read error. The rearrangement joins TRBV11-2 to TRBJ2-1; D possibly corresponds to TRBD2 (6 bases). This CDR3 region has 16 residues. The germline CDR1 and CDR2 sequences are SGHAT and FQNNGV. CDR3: CASSLEPLARMNEQFL. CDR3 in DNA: TGTGCCAGCAGCCTAGAGCCCCTAGCGCGAATGAATGAGCAGTTCCTC.

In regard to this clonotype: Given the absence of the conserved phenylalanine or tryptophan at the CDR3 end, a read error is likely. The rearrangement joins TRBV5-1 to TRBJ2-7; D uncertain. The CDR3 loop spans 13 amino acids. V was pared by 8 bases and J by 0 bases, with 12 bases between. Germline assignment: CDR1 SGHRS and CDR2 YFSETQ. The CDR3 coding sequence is TGCGCCAGAAGCAACGAGGTCTCCTACGAGCAGTACCTC. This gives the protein CARSNEVSYEQYL.

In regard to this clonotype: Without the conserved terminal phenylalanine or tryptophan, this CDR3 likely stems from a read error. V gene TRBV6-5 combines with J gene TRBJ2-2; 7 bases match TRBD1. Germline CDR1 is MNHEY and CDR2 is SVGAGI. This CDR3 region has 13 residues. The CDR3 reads CATHRGRTRELFS. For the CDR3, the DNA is TGTGCCACTCACAGGGGACGCACCAGGGAGCTGTTTTCT.

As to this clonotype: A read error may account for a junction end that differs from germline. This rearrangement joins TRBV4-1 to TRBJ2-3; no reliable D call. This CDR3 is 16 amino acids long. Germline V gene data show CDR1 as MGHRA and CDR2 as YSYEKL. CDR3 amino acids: CASTQDWQEWADTRYF. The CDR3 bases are TGCGCCAGCACCCAAGATTGGCAGGAGTGGGCAGATACGCGGTATTTT.

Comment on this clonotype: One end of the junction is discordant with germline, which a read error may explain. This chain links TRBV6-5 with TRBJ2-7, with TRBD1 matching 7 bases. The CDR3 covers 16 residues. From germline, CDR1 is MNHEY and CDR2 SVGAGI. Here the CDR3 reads CTSRPGQAVSFYEQYF. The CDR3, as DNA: TGTACCAGCAGACCCGGACAGGCAGTATCCTTTTACGAGCAGTACTTC.

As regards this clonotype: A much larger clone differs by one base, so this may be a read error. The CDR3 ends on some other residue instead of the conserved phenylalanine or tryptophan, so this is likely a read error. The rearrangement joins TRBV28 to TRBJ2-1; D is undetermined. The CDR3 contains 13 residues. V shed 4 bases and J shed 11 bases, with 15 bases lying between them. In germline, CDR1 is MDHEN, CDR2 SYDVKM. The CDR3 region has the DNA TGTGCCAGCAGTTCTCCTGGTCCCATAAAGCAGTTCTCC. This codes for CASSSPGPIKQFS.

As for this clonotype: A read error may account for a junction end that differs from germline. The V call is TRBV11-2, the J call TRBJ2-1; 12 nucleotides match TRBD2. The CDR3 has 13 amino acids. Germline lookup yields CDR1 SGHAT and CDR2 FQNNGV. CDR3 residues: CVSSWTSGAEQFF. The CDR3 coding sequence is TGTGTCAGCAGCTGGACTAGCGGGGCAGAGCAGTTCTTC.

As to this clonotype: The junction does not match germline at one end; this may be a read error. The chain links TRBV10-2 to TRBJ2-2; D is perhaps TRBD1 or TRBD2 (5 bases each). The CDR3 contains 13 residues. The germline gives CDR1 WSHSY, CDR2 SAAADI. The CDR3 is CASSGPGPEELLF. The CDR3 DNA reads TGCGCCAGCTCGGGACCGGGCCCCGAGGAGCTGCTTTTT.

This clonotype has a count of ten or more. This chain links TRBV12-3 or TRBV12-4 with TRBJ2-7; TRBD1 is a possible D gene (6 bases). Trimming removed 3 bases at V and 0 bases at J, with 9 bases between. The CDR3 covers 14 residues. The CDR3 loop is CASSLNRASYEQYF. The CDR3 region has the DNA TGTGCCAGCAGTTTGAACAGGGCCTCCTACGAGCAGTACTTC.

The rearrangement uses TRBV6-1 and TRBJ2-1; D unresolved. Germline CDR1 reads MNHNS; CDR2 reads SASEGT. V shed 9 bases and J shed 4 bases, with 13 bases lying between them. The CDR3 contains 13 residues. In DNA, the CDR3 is TGTGCCAGAAATTTGGGCCTGTACAATGAGCAGTTCTTC. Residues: CARNLGLYNEQFF.

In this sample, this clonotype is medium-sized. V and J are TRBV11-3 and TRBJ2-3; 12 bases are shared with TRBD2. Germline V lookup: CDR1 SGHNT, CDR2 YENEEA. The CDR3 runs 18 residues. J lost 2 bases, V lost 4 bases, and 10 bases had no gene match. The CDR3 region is CASSSPRTSGKNTDTQYF. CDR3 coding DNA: TGTGCCAGCAGCTCCCCCCGGACTAGCGGGAAGAACACAGATACGCAGTATTTT.